This T cell receptor (beta chain) appears in the sequencing data of a study of blood T cell repertoires in COVID-19. Study-wide background: PBMCs, B-cell-depleted T cells, or T cells were the source of the cDNA or gDNA that made up the material.

Authors' processing steps: Amplification from reference gene primers served as the basis for estimated nucleated cell counts. The method was immunoSEQ multiplex PCR; TCRdb's version includes in-frame clones alone and lacks a portion of them. The V and J calls and the clone size are those of that table, but D and trimming were determined from the DNA. Here the sample spans around 620,000 clones, around 89% being singletons. V was clipped by 2 bases and J by 7 bases; unmatched bases: 4. Germline V gives CDR1 MRHNA, CDR2 SNTAGT. This CDR3 is 14 amino acids long. This clone was observed a handful of times.

The chain combines TRBV6-4 with TRBJ2-3, with 9 bases aligning to TRBD1. Sequencing used peripheral blood. This clonotype originated in a woman aged 18 to 35 with acute or convalescent COVID-19. Written as DNA, the CDR3 is TGTGCCAGCAGTGACGGGACAGGGAAAAATACGCAGTATTTT. Encoded protein: CASSDGTGKNTQYF.